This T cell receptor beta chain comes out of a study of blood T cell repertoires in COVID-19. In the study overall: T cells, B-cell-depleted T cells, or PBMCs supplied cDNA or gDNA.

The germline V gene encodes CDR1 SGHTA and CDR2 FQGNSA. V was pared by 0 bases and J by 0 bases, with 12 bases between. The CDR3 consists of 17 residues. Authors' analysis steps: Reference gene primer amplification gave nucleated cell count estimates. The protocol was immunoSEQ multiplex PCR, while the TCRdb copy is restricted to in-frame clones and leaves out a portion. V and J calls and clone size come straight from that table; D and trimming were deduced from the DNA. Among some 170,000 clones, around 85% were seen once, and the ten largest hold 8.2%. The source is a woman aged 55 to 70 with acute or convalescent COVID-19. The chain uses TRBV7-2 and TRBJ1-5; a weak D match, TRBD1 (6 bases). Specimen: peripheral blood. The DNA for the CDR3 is TGTGCCAGCAGCTTAGCGGTCGGGACAATTAGCAATCAGCCCCAGCATTTT. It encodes CASSLAVGTISNQPQHF. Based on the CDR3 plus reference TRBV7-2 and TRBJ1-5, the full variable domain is GAGVSQSPSNKVTEKGKDVELRCDPISGHTALYWYRQSLGQGLEFLIYFQGNSAPDKSGLPSDRFSAERTGGSVSTLTIQRTQQEDSAVYLCASSLAVGTISNQPQHFGDGTRLSIL.